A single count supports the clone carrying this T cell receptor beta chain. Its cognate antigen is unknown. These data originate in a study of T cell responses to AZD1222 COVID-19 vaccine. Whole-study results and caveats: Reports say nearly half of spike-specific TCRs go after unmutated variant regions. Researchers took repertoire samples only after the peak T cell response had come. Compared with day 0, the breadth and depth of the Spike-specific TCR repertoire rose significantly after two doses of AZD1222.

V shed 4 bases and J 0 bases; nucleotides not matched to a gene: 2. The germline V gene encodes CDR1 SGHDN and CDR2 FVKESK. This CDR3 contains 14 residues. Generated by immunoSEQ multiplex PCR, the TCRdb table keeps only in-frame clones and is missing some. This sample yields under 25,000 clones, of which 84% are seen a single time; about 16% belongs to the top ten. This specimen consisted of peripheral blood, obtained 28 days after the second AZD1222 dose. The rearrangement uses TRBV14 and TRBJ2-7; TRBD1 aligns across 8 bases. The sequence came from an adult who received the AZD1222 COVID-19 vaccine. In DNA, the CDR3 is TGTGCCAGCAGCCGGACAGGGAACTCCTACGAGCAGTACTTC. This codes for CASSRTGNSYEQYF.